Listed below are T cell receptor beta chains from one sample, sequenced in a study of blood T cell repertoires in COVID-19. Sequenced by immunoSEQ multiplex PCR; TCRdb stores in-frame clones only, minus some. In the table there are approximately 70,000 clones, around four fifths of which are singletons. The sequencing sample was made of peripheral blood. These receptors all stem from a woman between 45 and 60 years old with acute or convalescent COVID-19. CDR3s include the opening cysteine and the closing phenylalanine or tryptophan. The D gene is left open where the match is weak. The size of a clone is reported for some rows only, either as once, few or many, or as a class for expanded clones.

clone_size d_call j_call v_call cdr3_aa cdr3_nt
. . TRBJ1-1 TRBV5-1 CASSFDRPMNTEAFF TGCGCCAGCAGCTTCGACAGACCCATGAACACTGAAGCTTTCTTT
. . TRBJ2-2 TRBV15 CATSRSKGGFATGELFF TGTGCCACCAGCAGATCAAAGGGGGGGTTCGCCACCGGGGAGCTGTTTTTT
. . TRBJ1-2 TRBV4-2 CASSQVQGGYTF TGTGCCAGCAGCCAAGTTCAGGGTGGCTACACCTTC
. TRBD2 TRBJ2-1 TRBV13 CASRLRGGLPSSYNEQFF TGTGCCAGCAGGTTACGGGGGGGCCTTCCCAGCTCCTACAATGAGCAGTTCTTC
. TRBD1 TRBJ2-7 TRBV27 CASSLPTGTGGSYEQYF TGTGCCAGCAGTTTGCCAACCGGGACAGGGGGGTCCTACGAGCAGTACTTC
. TRBD1 TRBJ2-1 TRBV29-1 CSALTGAYNEQFF TGCAGCGCTCTGACAGGGGCCTACAATGAGCAGTTCTTC
. . TRBJ2-7 TRBV5-1 CASKPSGTVTYEQYF TGCGCCAGCAAGCCCTCCGGGACTGTGACCTACGAGCAGTACTTC
. TRBD2 TRBJ2-1 TRBV5-4 CASSFSLAGGGNEQFF TGTGCCAGCAGCTTTTCACTAGCGGGAGGTGGCAATGAGCAGTTCTTC
. . TRBJ1-2 TRBV28 CASRSGQFYGYTF TGTGCCAGCCGTTCAGGACAGTTCTATGGCTACACCTTC
. . TRBJ2-7 TRBV15 CATSRTEFYEQYF TGTGCCACCAGCAGGACAGAATTCTACGAGCAGTACTTC
few TRBD2 TRBJ2-1 TRBV28 CASRGTSGSYEQFF TGTGCCAGCAGGGGGACTAGCGGGAGCTATGAGCAGTTCTTC
. . TRBJ1-3 TRBV5-1 CASSLSITDSGNTIYF TGCGCCAGCAGCTTGAGTATCACAGACTCTGGAAACACCATATATTTT
. . TRBJ1-3 TRBV7-9 CASSLALGISGNTIYF TGTGCCAGCAGCTTAGCTCTCGGGATCTCTGGAAACACCATATATTTT